The clone carrying this T cell receptor beta chain was recorded a few times. Antigen unknown. V lost 6 bases and J lost 0, with 18 bases in between. This CDR3 spans 17 amino acids. Germline-derived CDR1 and CDR2 are LGHDT and YNNKEL (reference sequence). Time point noted: newly diagnosed GD, antithyroid drugs for less than 3 months. Making the TCR library involved RNA that had been extracted from PBMCs. Library construction for TCR beta used iRepertoire HTBI primers and Arm-PCR of CDR3 regions. TCRdb independently ran MiXCR on the multiplex PCR reads; one entry per CDR3 protein. The sample lists under 300,000 distinct CDR3 sequences, about 17% seen once, with roughly 23% in the top ten. The data are from a study of regulatory T cells in long-lasting Graves disease. Study summary: Less than 3 months of antithyroid drugs had been taken by newly diagnosed Graves' patients.

Study findings and constraints: Persistent disease preferred TRBV28, TRBJ1-2 and TRBJ2-5. The researchers studied only peripheral blood, not thyroid tissue.

The genes are TRBV3-1 and TRBJ2-4; a possible D gene is TRBD2 (5 bases). The receptor comes from a female donor with Graves disease. The source material was peripheral blood mononuclear cells (PBMCs), sampled at new diagnosis, from a patient treated with antithyroid drugs. CDR3 bases: TGTGCCAGCAGTCAAAATAAGGGAGTAAAAGCCAAAAACATTCAGTACTTC. Translation: CASSQNKGVKAKNIQYF.